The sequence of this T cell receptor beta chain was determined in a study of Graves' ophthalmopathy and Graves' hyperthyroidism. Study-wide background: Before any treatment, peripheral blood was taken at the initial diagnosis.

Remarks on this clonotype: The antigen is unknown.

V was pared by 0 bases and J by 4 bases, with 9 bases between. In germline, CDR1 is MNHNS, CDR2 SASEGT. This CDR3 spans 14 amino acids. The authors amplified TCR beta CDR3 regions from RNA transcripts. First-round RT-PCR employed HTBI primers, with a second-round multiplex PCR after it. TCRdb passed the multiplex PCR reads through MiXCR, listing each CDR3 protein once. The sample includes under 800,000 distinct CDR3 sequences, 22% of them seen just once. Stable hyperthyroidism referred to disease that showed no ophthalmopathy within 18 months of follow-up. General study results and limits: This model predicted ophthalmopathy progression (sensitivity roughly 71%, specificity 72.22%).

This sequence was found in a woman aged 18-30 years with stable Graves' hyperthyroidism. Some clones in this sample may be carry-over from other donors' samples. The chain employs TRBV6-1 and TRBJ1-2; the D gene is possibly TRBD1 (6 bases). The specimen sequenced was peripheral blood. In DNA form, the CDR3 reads TGTGCCAGCAGTGAAGCCCAGGGGAGCTATGGCTACACCTTC. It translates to CASSEAQGSYGYTF.